The clone carrying this T cell receptor beta chain has just one count. The same CDR3 arises from other DNA sequences in this sample as well. Authors' methods: Estimation of nucleated cell counts relied on the amplification of reference gene primers. This table comes from immunoSEQ multiplex PCR, and its TCRdb copy is limited to in-frame clones, with some not included. The V and J calls and clone size come from that table; D and trimming were worked out from the DNA. The sample carries over 200,000 clones, over 75% recorded once. The data are from a study of blood T cell repertoires in COVID-19. For the study at large: Samples taken during acute and convalescent COVID-19 were collected in the United States, Italy and Spain. T cells, B-cell-depleted T cells, or PBMCs provided the cDNA or gDNA that served as material.

The sample consisted of peripheral blood. This TCR came from a human donor in a cohort sampled during active COVID-19.

Written as DNA, the CDR3 is TGTGCCAGCAGCTTAGCTGGTAGCTCCTACGAGCAGTACTTC. Translation gives CASSLAGSSYEQYF. This chain connects TRBV7-2 to TRBJ2-7, with D hard to call. Trimming stripped 0 bases from V and 0 bases from J, with 6 bases between. Looked up from germline, CDR1 is SGHTA and CDR2 is FQGNSA. The CDR3 covers 14 residues.